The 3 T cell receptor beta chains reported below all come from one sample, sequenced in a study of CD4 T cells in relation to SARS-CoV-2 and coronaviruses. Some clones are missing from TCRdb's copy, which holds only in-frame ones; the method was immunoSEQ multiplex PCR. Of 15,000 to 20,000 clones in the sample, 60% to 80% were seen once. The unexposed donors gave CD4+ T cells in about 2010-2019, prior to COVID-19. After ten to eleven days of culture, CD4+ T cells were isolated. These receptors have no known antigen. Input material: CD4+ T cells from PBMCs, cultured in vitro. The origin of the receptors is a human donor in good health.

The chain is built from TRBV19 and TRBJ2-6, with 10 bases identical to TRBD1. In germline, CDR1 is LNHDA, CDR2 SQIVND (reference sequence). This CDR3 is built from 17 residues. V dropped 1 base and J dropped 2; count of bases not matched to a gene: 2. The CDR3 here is CASSIGQGAAGANVLTF. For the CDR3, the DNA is TGTGCCAGTAGTATAGGACAGGGGGCGGCTGGGGCCAACGTCCTGACTTTC.

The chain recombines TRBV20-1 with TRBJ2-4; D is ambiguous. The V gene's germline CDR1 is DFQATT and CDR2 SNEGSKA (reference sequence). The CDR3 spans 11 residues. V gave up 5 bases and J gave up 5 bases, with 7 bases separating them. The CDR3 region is CSAPRENIQYF. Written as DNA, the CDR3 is TGCAGTGCTCCGAGAGAAAACATTCAGTACTTC.

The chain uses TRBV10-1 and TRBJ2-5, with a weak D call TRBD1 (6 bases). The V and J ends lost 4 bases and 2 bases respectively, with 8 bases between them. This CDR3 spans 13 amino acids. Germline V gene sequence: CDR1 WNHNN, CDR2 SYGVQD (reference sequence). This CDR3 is CASSGRGQETQYF. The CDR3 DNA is TGCGCCAGCAGTGGTAGGGGGCAAGAGACCCAGTACTTC.